This TCR beta chain was captured in a study of radiation and T cells in renal cell carcinoma. The CDR3 extends over 13 amino acids. After removal of 2 bases from V and 12 bases from J, the junction contained 6 bases not matched to a gene. The germline V gene has CDR1 SGHTA and CDR2 FQGTGA. The data were produced by immunoSEQ multiplex PCR, yet TCRdb's version contains in-frame clones alone and is incomplete. In the table there are 140,000 or so clones, 65% to 90% of which are singletons. Time point indicated: blood 4 weeks post-SBRT, at nephrectomy. Described treatment: 15 Gy SBRT to primary tumor, nephrectomy 4 weeks later. Nephrectomy followed 15 Gy stereotactic body radiation by 4 weeks. Serial blood draws occurred at baseline and 2 and 4 weeks post-SBRT. The patient's renal cell carcinoma had clear cell pathology. Study results and limitations: From baseline, blood top tumor clonotypes peaked at 2 weeks post-radiation.

Points on this clone: Antigen unknown.

This rearrangement joins TRBV7-3 to TRBJ2-1, with 8 bases fitting TRBD2. This sequence was found in a woman aged 45-59 years with renal cell carcinoma. The sample was blood, taken from a patient whose treatment included radiotherapy and nephrectomy. CDR3 bases: TGTGCCAGCAGCTTAGGGCGGGAGGACAGGCAGTTCTTC. Translation gives CASSLGREDRQFF. Using reference TRBV7-3 and TRBJ2-1 for the parts outside the CDR3, the full variable domain is GAGVSQTPSNKVTEKGKYVELRCDPISGHTALYWYRQSLGQGPEFLIYFQGTGAADDSGLPNDRFFAVRPEGSVSTLKIQRTERGDSAVYLCASSLGREDRQFFGPGTRLTVL.